This TCR beta chain was obtained from a study of T cells in Graves' hyperthyroidism and ophthalmopathy (dated by TCRdb to between 2017 and 2020). For the wider study: TCR V-J signatures able to tell the groups apart were searched for in a discovery cohort of around 95 patients, of whom around 43 had Graves' ophthalmopathy and more than 55 had stable Graves' hyperthyroidism. Prospective prediction of ophthalmopathy was tested in an independent validation cohort consisting of some 20 hyperthyroidism patients and some 16 patients who later progressed to ophthalmopathy. The approximately 100 discovery patients were randomly split 7:3 into training and test sets. In roughly six Graves' hyperthyroidism patients, the study also compared T-cell repertoires from thyroid tissue with T-cell repertoires from blood. Once sampling was done, hyperthyroidism patients were given methimazole at a starting dose of 30 mg daily, whereas ophthalmopathy patients were given high-dose intravenous methylprednisolone. The paper describes TCR Vbeta CDR3 sequencing of around 140 peripheral blood samples, made up of about 41 ophthalmopathy patients, approximately 73 hyperthyroidism patients and 17 progressor patients.

The trim is 4 bases for V and 3 bases for J, with a gap of 10 bases between the germline ends. The CDR3 covers 14 residues, taking in both the cysteine and the phenylalanine. Solely the CDR3 DNA is kept, with 42 bases framed from the first base. The germline V gene gives CDR1 as ENHRY and CDR2 as SYGVKD. Amplification of TCR beta CDR3 regions was carried out from RNA transcripts. A first-round RT-PCR of the TCR CDR3 used the HTBI primer set with the Qiagen OneStep RT-PCR kit. Libraries were constructed in a second round of multiplex PCR, after which size selection and purification were carried out. Paired-end sequencing of the libraries was performed with 100 bp reads on an Illumina HiSeq2000. As for how the authors treated the data: SOAPnuke was used to process the raw data, throwing out any read that contained adapters or uncalled bases, had a mean Phred below 15, or lacked an exact constant-primer or identifier match. High-quality paired reads were merged using COPE v1.2.5, and each unique nucleotide sequence was defined as a clonotype. Clonotypes were aligned to IMGT TRBV, TRBD and TRBJ reference segments using MiTCR v1.1. The analysis included only V-J combinations with a frequency above 0.0001, which together covered 99.2% of the repertoires. A TCS score was defined as the ratio between F50 (clonal expansion) and ExV (chaos), using BLOSUM62-based TCRdist between CDR3 peptides within each V-J. Welch's t-statistics and random forest reduced fewer than 600 V-J features to 13, which were used in a naive Bayes classifier (R e1071). The Morisita-Horn index was used to measure how similar the thyroid and blood repertoires were. TCRdb reanalyzed the raw reads on its own, using fastp at Q25 for trimming and MiXCR for clone calling, and kept in-frame beta chains. Entries that share a CDR3 protein sequence are merged under the most common genes and DNA. The V and J calls, along with clone size, are taken from TCRdb and not from the paper's own processing. The sample includes more than 550,000 distinct CDR3 sequences, with about 45% observed a single time. The ten most abundant clones make up 6.5% to 9% of the sample.

This clonotype was seen repeatedly, ten times or more. This clone's antigen is unknown. No quality values exist for individual bases; no much larger clone is one base distant. The full study reports these points: Blood samples also contained most of the expanded thyroid clonotypes (frequency above 0.001), which suggests that blood repertoires may reflect thyroid immune responses. In validation, the model predicted progression to ophthalmopathy with roughly 70% sensitivity and around 72% specificity, a median of 6.5 months before onset. In cross-validation, a model built on a 13 V-J signature told ophthalmopathy apart from stable hyperthyroidism with under 90% sensitivity and around 84% specificity, and in testing the same model reached 80%/75%. No statistical method was used to set the sample size in advance, and investigators knew the group allocation.

Any patient with an uncontrolled infection, another autoimmune disease, pregnancy or lactation was excluded. Diagnoses relied on clinical symptoms, serum thyroxine and TRAb, thyroid ultrasound and orbital computed tomography. Trizol reagent was used to extract total RNA, and RNA quality was then checked on an Agilent 2100 Bioanalyzer. The clonotype comes from an adult man with Graves' disease, either hyperthyroidism or ophthalmopathy (not recorded which). The specimen sequenced was peripheral blood or thyroid tissue (not recorded which). Recombination joined TRBV10-3 with TRBJ1-5; TRBD1 is possibly the D segment (5 matching bases). The CDR3 region has the sequence CAISAARDNQPQHF. The sequenced DNA: TGTGCCATCAGTGCGGCCAGGGACAATCAGCCCCAGCATTTT.